These 31 T cell receptor beta chains originate from one sample sequenced in a study of blood T cells in healthy people across ages. A J-beta primer mix and a sample-barcoded 5' primer were used in a second PCR of roughly 6 to 11 cycles. Using its own MiXCR run on the 5' RACE reads, TCRdb lists one record per CDR3 protein. The table records more than 800,000 distinct CDR3 sequences, 29% of them present only once. The sample consisted of blood. These receptors all stem from a woman of 80 years or more in good health.

The CDR3 region has the DNA TGTGCCAGCAGCTTGGCGACAGGAGCGAACACCGGGGAGCTGTTTTTT. Translated, it gives CASSLATGANTGELFF. This rearrangement joins TRBV7-9 to TRBJ2-2; possibly TRBD1 for D (6 bases). Germline CDR1 is SEHNR and CDR2 is FQNEAQ (reference sequence). This CDR3 spans 16 amino acids. Trimming cost V 3 bases and J 0 bases, with 11 bases left between them.

This clonotype was observed at least ten times. The chain uses TRBV12-3 or TRBV12-4 and TRBJ2-5; D is possibly TRBD1 or TRBD2 (6 bases each). The CDR3 totals 14 residues. V was clipped by 2 bases and J by 5 bases, with 12 bases between them. The CDR3 DNA sequence: TGTGCCAGCAGTTTATGGGGGGCTGGGGAGACCCAGTACTTC. The encoded protein is CASSLWGAGETQYF.

V gene TRBV21-1 combines with J gene TRBJ1-6. TRBV21-1 is a recognized pseudogene. This CDR3 is built from 18 residues. The CDR3 here is CASSKGKTDSSYNPPLHF. CDR3 nucleotide sequence: TGTGCCAGCAGCAAAGGGAAAACGGATAGCTCCTATAATCCACCCCTCCACTTT.

Details on this clonotype: A much larger clone is a single base away; this may be a read error. The V call is TRBV6-6, the J call TRBJ1-5; D gene unclear. Germline CDR1 and CDR2: MNHNY and SVGAGI (reference sequence). The V end lost 0 bases, the J end lost 7 bases, and 16 bases lay between the germline ends. The CDR3 is 16 residues long. The CDR3 nucleotides are TGTGCCAGCAGTTACTCGAGAGGCGGGGTCGGGCAGCCCCAGCATTTT. Translating it yields CASSYSRGGVGQPQHF.

The chain uses TRBV4-3 and TRBJ2-4; perhaps TRBD1 as D (6 bases). Trimming removed 0 bases at V and 6 bases at J, with 9 bases between. CDR3 length: 14 residues. Per germline, CDR1 LGHNA and CDR2 YSLEER. The CDR3 DNA reads as TGCGCCAGCAGCCAAGATGGGGGCGTAAACATTCAGTACTTC. It translates to CASSQDGGVNIQYF.

This clonotype was seen ten or more times. The genes are TRBV19 and TRBJ2-5; D possibly uses TRBD1 or TRBD2 (5 bases each). The germline gives CDR1 LNHDA, CDR2 SQIVND (reference sequence). The germline V and J ends were trimmed by 5 bases and 0 bases, with 16 bases remaining between them. CDR3 length equals 16 residues. The CDR3 DNA follows: TGTGCCAGTAGTGATTCGGGGACCTCGTACCAAGAGACCCAGTACTTC. Protein: CASSDSGTSYQETQYF.

This clonotype appeared many times. This rearrangement joins TRBV4-2 to TRBJ2-5, with 9 bases aligning to TRBD2. From germline, CDR1 is LGHNA and CDR2 YNFKEQ. The CDR3 runs 15 residues. After removal of 4 bases from V and 5 bases from J, the junction contained 8 bases not matched to a gene. CDR3 region: CASSPGGGARETQYF. The CDR3 DNA is TGTGCCAGCAGCCCCGGCGGGGGGGCCAGGGAGACCCAGTACTTC.

This clonotype was seen at least ten times. This chain joins TRBV6-5 and TRBJ2-1, with 8 bases that match TRBD2. V shed 5 bases, J shed 7 bases, and the junction held 7 bases outside the gene matches. The germline CDR1 and CDR2 sequences are MNHEY and SVGAGI. This CDR3 has 14 amino acids. The CDR3 region has the DNA TGTGCCAGCAGTGATGGACTAGCCGGTAATGAGCAGTTCTTC. Residues: CASSDGLAGNEQFF.

This clonotype was counted ten times or more. V is TRBV7-9 and J is TRBJ1-4; possible D gene TRBD1, 5 bases. This CDR3 is 15 amino acids long. The V and J ends lost 6 bases and 7 bases respectively, with 18 bases between them. From germline, CDR1 is SEHNR and CDR2 FQNEAQ (reference sequence). For the CDR3, the DNA is TGTGCCAGCAGTTACCCTAAGGCTCAGGGTGAAAAACTGTTTTTT. Protein sequence: CASSYPKAQGEKLFF.

The sample holds one count of this clonotype. The chain employs TRBV30 and TRBJ2-1; possible D gene TRBD2, 6 bases. Trimming took 5 bases from V and 7 from J, leaving 18 bases between them. Germline V gene lookup returns CDR1 GTSNPN and CDR2 SVGIG (reference sequence). This CDR3 is 14 amino acids long. The DNA of the CDR3 is TGTGCCTGGGCTGTCGGGGGTTATAGGAATGAGCAGTTCTTC. Translation: CAWAVGGYRNEQFF.

This clonotype was picked up many times. The chain recombines TRBV12-3 or TRBV12-4 with TRBJ1-5; perhaps TRBD1 as D (6 bases). The CDR3 consists of 12 residues. Deletions cut 3 bases from V and 7 bases from J, with 7 bases between. CDR3 in DNA: TGTGCCAGCAGTTTTGGGGGCCAGCCCCAGCATTTT. Translation: CASSFGGQPQHF.

This clonotype came up a few times. A read error is possible here, since a much larger clone lies one base away. The chain recombines TRBV10-3 with TRBJ2-1, with 8 bases lining up with TRBD2. CDR1 is ENHRY, CDR2 SYGVKD, per germline. The CDR3 runs 13 residues. The trim removed 7 bases at V and 13 bases at J, leaving 12 bases unmatched. The CDR3 sequence is CAIKAGVQETQFF. CDR3 nucleotides: TGTGCCATCAAAGCGGGGGTGCAAGAGACCCAGTTCTTC.

This clonotype was detected ten times or more. The rearrangement uses TRBV5-6 and TRBJ2-3, with 8 positions matching TRBD2. The CDR3 has 16 amino acids. Trimming cost V 4 bases and J 7 bases; bases outside gene matches: 14. Looked up from germline, CDR1 is SGHDT and CDR2 is YYEEEE. Here the CDR3 DNA reads TGTGCCAGCAGCCCTTCCCCCGGGACTAGGGAGCATACGCAGTATTTT. It yields the protein CASSPSPGTREHTQYF.

The rearrangement joins TRBV10-2 to TRBJ1-5, with 10 bases aligning to TRBD1. The germline CDR1 and CDR2 sequences are WSHSY and SAAADI. V was pared by 3 bases and J by 2 bases, with 4 bases of the junction left unmatched. This CDR3 is 16 amino acids long. CDR3 DNA: TGCGCCAGCAGTGACAGACAGGGGGCTGGCAATCAGCCCCAGCATTTT. Translation: CASSDRQGAGNQPQHF.

This clonotype was counted between two and nine times. The chain joins TRBV14 to TRBJ2-5, with 12 positions matching TRBD2. The CDR3 runs to 17 residues. V lost 2 bases, J lost 2 bases, and 6 bases stayed unmatched. Germline CDR1 is SGHDN and CDR2 is FVKESK. The CDR3 coding sequence is TGTGCCAGCAGCCAACGGCGGCTAGCGGGGGGGCAAGAGACCCAGTACTTC. It yields the protein CASSQRRLAGGQETQYF.

The sample holds a few counts of this clonotype. The rearrangement joins TRBV7-2 to TRBJ1-1; D call uncertain. Germline V gene lookup returns CDR1 SGHTA and CDR2 FQGNSA. CDR3 length: 12 amino acids. V lost 1 base and J lost 10, with 10 bases in between. CDR3 DNA sequence: TGTGCCAGCAGCTTAGGGACCTTAGGAGCTTTCTTT. It is translated as CASSLGTLGAFF.

The chain carries TRBV15 and TRBJ1-2, with 11 bases aligning to TRBD1. Germline CDR1 and CDR2: LNHNV and YYDKDF (reference sequence). The V gene end was trimmed by 4 bases and the J gene end by 8 bases; junction bases not matched to a gene: 6. This CDR3 contains 14 residues. CDR3 DNA: TGTGCCACCAGCACCCGGACAGGGGGCGAGGGCTACACCTTC. It yields the protein CATSTRTGGEGYTF.

The chain couples TRBV6-2 or TRBV6-3 to TRBJ2-3; no clear D gene. Per the germline V gene, CDR1 is MNHEY and CDR2 is SVGEGT. The CDR3 covers 12 residues. Trimming removed 6 bases from V and 4 bases from J, with 8 bases in between. The CDR3 DNA reads TGTGCCAGCAGCCAAACGCCAGATACGCAGTATTTT. Translating it yields CASSQTPDTQYF.

This clonotype was observed a handful of times. The chain recombines TRBV2 with TRBJ1-5; D is unresolved. V lost 4 bases, J lost 4 bases, and 11 bases lay in between. This CDR3 spans 14 amino acids. Germline CDR1 and CDR2: SNHLY and FYNNEI. The CDR3, as DNA: TGTGCCAGCAGTGCCGGGCCTTCAAATCAGCCCCAGCATTTT. Protein product: CASSAGPSNQPQHF.

This clonotype was found many times. V gene TRBV11-2 combines with J gene TRBJ2-5; D remains unclear. Germline lookup yields CDR1 SGHAT and CDR2 FQNNGV. Deletions cut 0 bases from V and 5 bases from J, with 7 bases between. This CDR3 contains 13 residues. The DNA of the CDR3 is TGTGCCAGCAGCTTAGAAGGTTCGGAGACCCAGTACTTC. This encodes CASSLEGSETQYF.

J is TRBJ1-1 and V is TRBV3-1, with TRBD1 as a possible D gene (5 bases). Trimming took off 4 bases at V and 4 bases at J, with 13 bases between the two ends. In germline, CDR1 is LGHDT, CDR2 YNNKEL (reference sequence). The length of the CDR3 is 14 residues. CDR3 coding DNA: TGTGCCAGCAGCCCTATCAGGGTTGGCACTGAAGCTTTCTTT. Encoded protein: CASSPIRVGTEAFF.

In its sample, this clonotype was seen many times. The J gene is TRBJ2-3, the V gene TRBV12-3 or TRBV12-4, with 7 bases matching TRBD2. This CDR3 has 16 amino acids. The ends lost 3 bases at V and 3 bases at J; junction bases unmatched: 9. The CDR3 reads CASSFSGRGETDTQYF. The CDR3, as DNA: TGTGCCAGCAGTTTTTCCGGCCGGGGGGAAACAGATACGCAGTATTTT.

The gene calls are TRBV12-3 or TRBV12-4 and TRBJ1-2; no reliable D call. CDR3 length: 13 amino acids. V gave up 0 bases and J gave up 6 bases, with 8 bases separating them. Here the CDR3 reads CASSLAARDGYTF. CDR3 nucleotides: TGTGCCAGCAGTTTAGCGGCAAGGGATGGCTACACCTTC.

This chain connects TRBV6-5 to TRBJ2-7; D uncertain. Germline values: CDR1 MNHEY, CDR2 SVGAGI. V gave up 0 bases and J gave up 2 bases, with 8 bases separating them. CDR3 size: 14 residues. The CDR3 spells CASSYSRPPYEQYF. The CDR3 DNA is TGTGCCAGCAGTTACTCACGGCCTCCCTACGAGCAGTACTTC.

This clonotype was counted once. The V and J genes are TRBV7-2 and TRBJ1-2; D is perhaps TRBD1 (5 bases). This CDR3 has 14 residues. Germline CDR1 is SGHTA and CDR2 is FQGNSA. Trimming removed 5 bases from V and 7 bases from J, with 17 bases in between. In DNA, the CDR3 is TGTGCCAGCAGCGCGGACACTTTTCTCTCTGGCTACACCTTC. This sequence encodes CASSADTFLSGYTF.

The V and J genes are TRBV7-9 and TRBJ2-2, with 7 nucleotides matching TRBD1. The germline gives CDR1 SEHNR, CDR2 FQNEAQ (reference sequence). The trim removed 7 bases at V and 7 bases at J, leaving 12 bases unmatched. CDR3 length: 15 amino acids. The CDR3 region is CASITDRVSGGELFF. DNA of the CDR3: TGTGCCAGCATTACCGACAGGGTTTCGGGCGGGGAGCTGTTTTTT.

This clonotype was recorded many times. The chain uses TRBV5-1 and TRBJ2-3, with D tentatively TRBD2 (5 bases). V was pared by 2 bases and J by 2 bases, with 6 bases between. This CDR3 contains 13 residues. Germline CDR1 is SGHRS and CDR2 is YFSETQ. The CDR3 region has the DNA TGCGCCAGCAGCTTCGGGGACACAGATACGCAGTATTTT. Protein product: CASSFGDTDTQYF.

The rearrangement uses TRBV11-3 and TRBJ2-2, with D perhaps TRBD1 (6 bases). The CDR3 length is 13 residues. Trimming took off 10 bases at V and 3 bases at J, with 12 bases between the two ends. The germline V gene encodes CDR1 SGHNT and CDR2 YENEEA. The CDR3 region has the DNA TGTGCCATCACGACAGGATACACCGGGGAGCTGTTTTTT. It encodes CAITTGYTGELFF. Full variable domain (rest looked up from reference TRBV11-3 and TRBJ2-2): EAGVVQSPRYKIIEKKQPVAFWCNPISGHNTLYWYLQNLGQGPELLIRYENEEAVDDSQLPKDRFSAERLKGVDSTLKIQPAELGDSAVYLCAITTGYTGELFFGEGSRLTVL.

This clonotype has just a few counts. A much larger clone differs from this one at a single base, so this may be a read error. This rearrangement joins TRBV20-1 to TRBJ2-5, with TRBD1 as a possible D gene (6 bases). The ends were cut back, 1 base at V and 2 bases at J, with 23 bases in the middle. Germline CDR1 and CDR2: DFQATT and SNEGSKA (reference sequence). CDR3 length: 18 residues. CDR3 nucleotides: TGCAGTGCTAGAGGCCCCAACCGTCGAAGGGGGTATCAAGAGACCCAGTACTTC. Translating it yields CSARGPNRRRGYQETQYF.

V is TRBV30 and J is TRBJ2-1; either TRBD1 or TRBD2 may supply D (5 bases each). V shed 2 bases and J shed 5 bases, with 16 bases lying between them. The CDR3 runs 15 residues. Germline loops: CDR1 GTSNPN, CDR2 SVGIG (reference sequence). DNA of the CDR3: TGTGCCTGGAGTTCCCTTGGGGCCGGGAACAATGAGCAGTTCTTC. Encoded protein: CAWSSLGAGNNEQFF.

This clonotype has ten or more counts. The chain combines TRBV5-1 with TRBJ2-5, with D uncertain. Germline CDR1 and CDR2: SGHRS and YFSETQ. V was cut by 0 bases and J by 7 bases, with 13 bases left in between. The CDR3 totals 14 residues. CDR3: CASSLVDPQPTQYF. CDR3 nucleotide sequence: TGCGCCAGCAGCTTGGTGGATCCCCAGCCGACCCAGTACTTC. Full variable domain (outside the CDR3, taken from reference TRBV5-1 and TRBJ2-5): KAGVTQTPRYLIKTRGQQVTLSCSPISGHRSVSWYQQTPGQGLQFLFEYFSETQRNKGNFPGRFSGRQFSNSRSEMNVSTLELGDSALYLCASSLVDPQPTQYFGPGTRLLVL.